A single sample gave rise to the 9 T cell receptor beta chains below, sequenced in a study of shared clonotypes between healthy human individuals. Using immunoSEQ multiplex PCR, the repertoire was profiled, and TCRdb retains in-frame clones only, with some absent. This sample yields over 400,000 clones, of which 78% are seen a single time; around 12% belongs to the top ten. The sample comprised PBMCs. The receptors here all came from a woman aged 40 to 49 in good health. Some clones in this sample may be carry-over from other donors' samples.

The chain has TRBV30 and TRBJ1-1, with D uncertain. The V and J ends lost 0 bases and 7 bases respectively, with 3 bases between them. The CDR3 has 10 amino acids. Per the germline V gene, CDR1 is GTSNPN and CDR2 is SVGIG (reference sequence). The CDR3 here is CAWSVVEAFF. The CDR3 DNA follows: TGTGCCTGGAGTGTGGTTGAAGCTTTCTTT.

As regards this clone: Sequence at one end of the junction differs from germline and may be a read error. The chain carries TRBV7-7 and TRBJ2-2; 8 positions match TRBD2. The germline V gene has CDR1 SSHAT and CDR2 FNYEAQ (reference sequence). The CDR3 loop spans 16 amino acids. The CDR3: CASSSPGLGNTGELFF. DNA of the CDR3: TGTGCTAGCAGCTCCCCGGGACTAGGTAACACCGGGGAGCTGTTTTTT.

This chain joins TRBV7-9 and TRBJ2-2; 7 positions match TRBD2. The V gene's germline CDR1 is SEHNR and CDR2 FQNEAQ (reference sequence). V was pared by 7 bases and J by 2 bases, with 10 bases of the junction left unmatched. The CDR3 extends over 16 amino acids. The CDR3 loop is CASILWGGSNTGELFF. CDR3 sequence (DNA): TGTGCCAGCATCCTATGGGGCGGGAGCAACACCGGGGAGCTGTTTTTT.

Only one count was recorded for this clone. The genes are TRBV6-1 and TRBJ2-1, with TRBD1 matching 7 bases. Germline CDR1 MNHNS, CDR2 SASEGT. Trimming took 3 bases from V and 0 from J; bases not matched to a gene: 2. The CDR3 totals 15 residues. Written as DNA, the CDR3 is TGTGCCAGCAGTGAGAGGACAGGCTCCTACAATGAGCAGTTCTTC. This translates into CASSERTGSYNEQFF.

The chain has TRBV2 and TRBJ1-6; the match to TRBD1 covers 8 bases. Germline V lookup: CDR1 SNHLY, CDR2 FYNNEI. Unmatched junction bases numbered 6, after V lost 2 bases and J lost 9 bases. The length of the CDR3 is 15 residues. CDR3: CASSETQGAISPLHF. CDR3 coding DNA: TGTGCCAGCAGTGAAACCCAGGGGGCCATTTCACCCCTCCACTTT.

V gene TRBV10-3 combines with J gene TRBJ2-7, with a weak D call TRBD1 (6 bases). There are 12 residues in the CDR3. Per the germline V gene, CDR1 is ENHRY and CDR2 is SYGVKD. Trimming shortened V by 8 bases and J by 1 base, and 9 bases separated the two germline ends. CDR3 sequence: CAIRDTSYEQYF. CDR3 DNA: TGTGCCATCCGGGACACTTCCTACGAGCAGTACTTC.

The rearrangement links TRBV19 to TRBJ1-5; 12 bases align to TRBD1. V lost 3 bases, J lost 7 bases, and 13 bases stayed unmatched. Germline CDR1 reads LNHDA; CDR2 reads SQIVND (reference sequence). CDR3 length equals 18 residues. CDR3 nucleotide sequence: TGTGCCAGTAGTATTGAGGGGATTGGGACAGGGGGCCGACAGCCCCAGCATTTT. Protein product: CASSIEGIGTGGRQPQHF.

The CDR3 loop is CASSRIWAPRQDNEQFF. The CDR3 DNA reads as TGTGCCAGCAGTCGTATTTGGGCTCCTCGTCAGGACAATGAGCAGTTCTTC. The chain recombines TRBV6-4 with TRBJ2-1; D remains unclear. The CDR3 contains 17 residues. Germline loops: CDR1 MRHNA, CDR2 SNTAGT. V lost 5 bases and J lost 5, with 22 bases in between.

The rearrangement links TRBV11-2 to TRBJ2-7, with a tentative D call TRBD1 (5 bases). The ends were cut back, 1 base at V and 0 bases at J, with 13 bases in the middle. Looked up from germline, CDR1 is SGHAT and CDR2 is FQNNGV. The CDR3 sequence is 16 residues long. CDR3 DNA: TGTGCCAGCAGCTTAGGCCAAGGGGTTCCCTCCTACGAGCAGTACTTC. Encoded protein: CASSLGQGVPSYEQYF.